Presented here are 13 T cell receptor beta chains from one specimen sequenced in a study of early T cells in non-severe SARS-CoV-2 infection. TCRdb passed the 5' RACE reads through MiXCR, listing each CDR3 protein once. The table shows 70,000 to 75,000 distinct CDR3 sequences, with 12% occurring only once. Sequencing used whole blood. These TCRs come from an adult who was a healthcare worker with PCR-confirmed SARS-CoV-2 infection or an uninfected control (not recorded which).

This clonotype was seen only a few times. V is TRBV7-2 and J is TRBJ2-5; D may correspond to TRBD1 or TRBD2 (6 bases each). There are 14 residues in the CDR3. In germline, CDR1 is SGHTA, CDR2 FQGNSA. The V end lost 4 bases, the J end lost 5 bases, and 14 bases lay between the germline ends. The DNA for the CDR3 is TGTGCCAGCAGCTCCCGACAGGAGGGGGAGACCCAGTACTTC. Translating gives CASSSRQEGETQYF.

Ten or more counts support this clonotype. The chain uses TRBV4-1 and TRBJ2-7, with 7 positions matching TRBD1. Germline trimming cut 4 bases from V and 2 bases from J; bases unmatched to any gene: 5. The CDR3 totals 14 residues. CDR1 is MGHRA, CDR2 YSYEKL, per germline. CDR3 DNA: TGCGCCAGCAGCCCCCGACAGGGAACCTACGAGCAGTACTTC. Protein sequence: CASSPRQGTYEQYF.

This clonotype was recorded a few times. The chain's CDR3 is CSASDRAPYEQYF. CDR3 DNA: TGCAGTGCCTCGGACAGGGCCCCCTACGAGCAGTACTTC. V is TRBV20-1 and J is TRBJ2-7, with 8 bases matching TRBD1. From germline, CDR1 is DFQATT and CDR2 SNEGSKA (reference sequence). There are 13 residues in the CDR3. The V and J ends lost 6 bases and 2 bases, in that order; junction bases with no gene match: 6.

The chain is built from TRBV5-1 and TRBJ2-7; 7 nucleotides match TRBD2. This CDR3 contains 16 residues. V dropped 2 bases and J dropped 0; count of bases not matched to a gene: 8. The V gene's germline CDR1 is SGHRS and CDR2 YFSETQ. DNA for the CDR3: TGCGCCAGCAGCTTCGTCAGTAGCGGGCACTCCTACGAGCAGTACTTC. Its translation: CASSFVSSGHSYEQYF. Variable domain in full (rest from reference TRBV5-1 and TRBJ2-7): KAGVTQTPRYLIKTRGQQVTLSCSPISGHRSVSWYQQTPGQGLQFLFEYFSETQRNKGNFPGRFSGRQFSNSRSEMNVSTLELGDSALYLCASSFVSSGHSYEQYFGPGTRLTVT.

This clonotype showed up many times. The chain combines TRBV20-1 with TRBJ1-5, with D tentatively TRBD1 (5 bases). V gave up 6 bases and J gave up 2 bases, with 17 bases separating them. The CDR3 loop spans 15 amino acids. CDR1 DFQATT and CDR2 SNEGSKA come from the germline V gene (reference sequence). CDR3 in amino acids: CSARLAGRGNQPQHF. Here the CDR3 DNA reads TGCAGTGCCCGCTTGGCGGGGCGCGGCAATCAGCCCCAGCATTTT.

The chain combines TRBV28 with TRBJ2-2; D gene ambiguous. CDR3 length: 13 residues. Looked up from germline, CDR1 is MDHEN and CDR2 is SYDVKM. Trimming stripped 10 bases from V and 0 bases from J, with 9 bases between. CDR3 in amino acids: CATCASNTGELFF. The CDR3 DNA follows: TGTGCCACCTGTGCCTCGAACACCGGGGAGCTGTTTTTT.

V is TRBV30 and J is TRBJ1-2, with a possible D match to TRBD1 (6 bases). V was shortened by 3 bases and J by 2 bases, with 31 bases between the two germline ends. Germline CDR1 and CDR2: GTSNPN and SVGIG (reference sequence). The CDR3 loop spans 20 amino acids. CDR3 sequence reads: CAWRRGVPLLNPGQNYGYTF. CDR3 in DNA: TGTGCCTGGAGGCGGGGAGTCCCCCTGTTAAATCCGGGACAAAACTATGGCTACACCTTC.

This clonotype came up many times. This chain joins TRBV7-2 and TRBJ1-2, with 9 bases aligning to TRBD1. The CDR3 sequence is 16 residues long. CDR1 SGHTA and CDR2 FQGNSA come from the germline V gene. The junction had 12 bases not matched to a gene; V was cut back by 6 bases and J by 4 bases. The chain's CDR3 is CASSPPPGTGTYGYTF. The CDR3 nucleotides read TGTGCCAGCAGTCCACCTCCCGGGACAGGGACCTATGGCTACACCTTC.

The rearrangement links TRBV27 to TRBJ2-3, with TRBD1 as a possible D gene (6 bases). The CDR3 extends over 16 amino acids. V lost 4 bases to trimming and J lost 0 bases, with 14 bases between them. The germline gives CDR1 MNHEY, CDR2 SMNVEV (reference sequence). CDR3 DNA sequence: TGTGCCAGCAGTTGGGGGCAGCCTATAAGCACAGATACGCAGTATTTT. This codes for CASSWGQPISTDTQYF.

This clonotype turned up a few times. The V gene is TRBV7-8, the J gene TRBJ1-1, with D maybe TRBD1 (6 bases). This CDR3 is 13 amino acids long. CDR1 and CDR2 (germline): SGHVS, FQNEAQ. The V and J ends lost 6 bases and 4 bases respectively, with 12 bases between them. CDR3 region: CASRHRDITEAFF. For the CDR3, the DNA is TGTGCCAGCAGACACCGGGACATCACTGAAGCTTTCTTT.

This clonotype came up a few times. The chain is built from TRBV7-6 and TRBJ1-1, with TRBD1 matching over 7 bases. The ends lost 4 bases at V and 1 base at J; junction bases unmatched: 3. Germline assignment: CDR1 SGHVS and CDR2 FNYEAQ. This CDR3 has 14 amino acids. Here the CDR3 DNA reads TGTGCCAGCAGCTCCGGACAGGAGAACACTGAAGCTTTCTTT. Protein: CASSSGQENTEAFF.

This clonotype was observed once. A read error may produce the germline difference seen at one junction end. CDR3 nucleotides: TGTGCCAGCAGCTATTCCTCCGAGCAGTACTTC. The encoded protein is CASSYSSEQYF. V gene TRBV7-9 combines with J gene TRBJ2-7, with D unclear. This CDR3 has 11 amino acids. CDR1 and CDR2 from the germline V gene are SEHNR and FQNEAQ (reference sequence). The complete variable domain, with remaining parts taken from reference TRBV7-9 and TRBJ2-7, reads DTGVSQNPRHKITKRGQNVTFRCDPISEHNRLYWYRQTLGQGPEFLTYFQNEAQLEKSRLLSDRFSAERPKGSFSTLEIQRTEQGDSAMYLCASSYSSEQYFGPGTRLTVT.

About this clonotype itself: This may stem from a read error, because a much larger clone lies one nucleotide away. V and J are TRBV5-5 and TRBJ1-1; TRBD1 might be the D (5 bases). This CDR3 is built from 13 residues. Trimming took off 2 bases at V and 6 bases at J, with 11 bases between the two ends. Germline V lookup: CDR1 SGHKS, CDR2 YYEKEE (reference sequence). CDR3 loop: CASSFWRDSEAFF. The CDR3, as DNA: TGTGCCAGCAGCTTCTGGAGGGACTCTGAAGCTTTCTTT.